The T cell receptor beta chain under discussion was sequenced for a study of T-cell memory formation after mild COVID-19. Whole-study context: In these data, TCR clusters were largely donor specific. Broader study findings: Clones contracting across day 15 to 85 had a balanced CD4/CD8 profile; later expanding clones leaned CD4+.

5'RACE with constant-segment primers yielded barcoded, UMI-tagged TCR alpha and TCR beta cDNA libraries. TCRdb re-called the 5' RACE reads with MiXCR, one entry per CDR3 protein. Among approximately 410,000 distinct CDR3 sequences, 20% to 25% were seen once, and the ten largest hold around 13%. The sample holds many counts of this clonotype. Antigen unknown. V was trimmed by 6 bases and J by 8 bases, leaving 17 bases between them. This CDR3 comprises 13 residues. The germline V gene encodes CDR1 SQVTM and CDR2 ANQGSEA. The chain is built from TRBV29-1 and TRBJ2-1; perhaps D is TRBD1 or TRBD2 (7 bases each). This clonotype was sampled from an adult woman who had mild COVID-19 (a few samples of this study predate the infection). Cell type and time point are not known. Sequencing was done on a sample of PBMCs or a T cell subset sorted from them (not recorded which). CDR3 nucleotide sequence: TGCAGCGTAGCAAGCGGGACAGTCGATGAGCAGTTCTTC. Its protein is CSVASGTVDEQFF.